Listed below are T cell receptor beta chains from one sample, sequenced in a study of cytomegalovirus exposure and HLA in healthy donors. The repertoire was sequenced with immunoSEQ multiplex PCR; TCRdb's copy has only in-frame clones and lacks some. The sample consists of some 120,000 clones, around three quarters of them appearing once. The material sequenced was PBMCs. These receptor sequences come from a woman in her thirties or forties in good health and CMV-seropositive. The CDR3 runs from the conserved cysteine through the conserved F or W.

CDR3aa: CASRAGGLSYNEQFF
len: 15
j_gene: TRBJ2-1
v_gene: TRBV5-1

CDR3aa: CASSPSGTRGEQYF
len: 14
j_gene: TRBJ2-5
v_gene: TRBV7-6

CDR3aa: CASSLSGRAGGEQYF
len: 15
j_gene: TRBJ2-7
v_gene: TRBV11-2

CDR3aa: CATSKRGTGELFF
len: 13
j_gene: TRBJ2-2
v_gene: TRBV15

CDR3aa: CASSQGVGDRVNYGYTF
len: 17
j_gene: TRBJ1-2
v_gene: TRBV4-1

CDR3aa: CASSLVQREVPYEQYF
len: 16
j_gene: .
v_gene: TRBV7-8

CDR3aa: CASSLRRRETQYF
len: 13
j_gene: .
v_gene: TRBV27

CDR3aa: CASSLRRQGYGYTF
len: 14
j_gene: TRBJ1-2
v_gene: TRBV7-3

CDR3aa: CAWRAGVRGEQFF
len: 13
j_gene: TRBJ2-1
v_gene: TRBV30

CDR3aa: CASSRLAGEYNEQFF
len: 15
j_gene: TRBJ2-1
v_gene: TRBV6-6

CDR3aa: CARSLGLAGPGRELFF
len: 16
j_gene: TRBJ2-2
v_gene: TRBV5-3

CDR3aa: CASSLGAGMNTEAFF
len: 15
j_gene: TRBJ1-1
v_gene: TRBV28

CDR3aa: CASSDGTGGNQPQHF
len: 15
j_gene: TRBJ1-5
v_gene: TRBV2

CDR3aa: CASIARGPTDTQYF
len: 14
j_gene: TRBJ2-3
v_gene: TRBV19

CDR3aa: CASSEEGRGGNIQYF
len: 15
j_gene: TRBJ2-4
v_gene: TRBV2

CDR3aa: CASKPDRVADGYTF
len: 14
j_gene: TRBJ1-2
v_gene: TRBV2

CDR3aa: CASSPEGLNEQYF
len: 13
j_gene: TRBJ2-7
v_gene: TRBV5-1

CDR3aa: CASSFSTIGSSYNEQFF
len: 17
j_gene: TRBJ2-1
v_gene: TRBV5-1

CDR3aa: CASSLDRGYNEQFF
len: 14
j_gene: TRBJ2-1
v_gene: TRBV11-2

CDR3aa: CASSLSNGFGEQYF
len: 14
j_gene: TRBJ2-7
v_gene: TRBV7-2

CDR3aa: CASSPQGGYGYTF
len: 13
j_gene: TRBJ1-2
v_gene: TRBV9

CDR3aa: CASRQGMDEQYF
len: 12
j_gene: TRBJ2-7
v_gene: TRBV19

CDR3aa: CASSMGRNTEAFF
len: 13
j_gene: TRBJ1-1
v_gene: TRBV19

CDR3aa: CASSLQGASGGYTF
len: 14
j_gene: TRBJ1-2
v_gene: TRBV6-6

CDR3aa: CASSLSLAGGSGELFF
len: 16
j_gene: TRBJ2-2
v_gene: TRBV7-2

CDR3aa: CASSEEVVSGSSYEQYF
len: 17
j_gene: TRBJ2-7
v_gene: TRBV6-1

CDR3aa: CASSYSAGAGANVLTF
len: 16
j_gene: TRBJ2-6
v_gene: TRBV6-6

CDR3aa: CASSESRTGFSSYEQYF
len: 17
j_gene: TRBJ2-7
v_gene: TRBV2

CDR3aa: CVGEGTDTQYF
len: 11
j_gene: TRBJ2-3
v_gene: TRBV29-1

CDR3aa: CASSLAGQIYEQYF
len: 14
j_gene: TRBJ2-7
v_gene: TRBV5-1

CDR3aa: CAISESTPTYRGLGNTIYF
len: 19
j_gene: TRBJ1-3
v_gene: TRBV10-3

CDR3aa: CASNSISGYNEQFF
len: 14
j_gene: TRBJ2-1
v_gene: TRBV27

CDR3aa: CASSPGTEFNEQFF
len: 14
j_gene: TRBJ2-1
v_gene: TRBV6-1

CDR3aa: CASSIEAREEGAPKDEQFF
len: 19
j_gene: TRBJ2-1
v_gene: TRBV21-1

CDR3aa: CSVERELYNEQFF
len: 13
j_gene: TRBJ2-1
v_gene: TRBV29-1

CDR3aa: CASSLSSGAQETQYF
len: 15
j_gene: TRBJ2-5
v_gene: TRBV7-9

CDR3aa: CAWSTQRYYNEQFF
len: 14
j_gene: TRBJ2-1
v_gene: TRBV30

CDR3aa: CASSLGPSGIHEQYF
len: 15
j_gene: TRBJ2-7
v_gene: TRBV5-6

CDR3aa: CASSPTIGVRGPGANVLTF
len: 19
j_gene: TRBJ2-6
v_gene: TRBV7-6

CDR3aa: CASSGRQGGTDTQYF
len: 15
j_gene: TRBJ2-3
v_gene: TRBV7-6

CDR3aa: CASNTRGHRGTNNQPQHF
len: 18
j_gene: TRBJ1-5
v_gene: TRBV19